This TCR beta chain was recovered during a study of blood T cells in healthy people across ages. With regard to this clonotype: The antigen remains unidentified.

Findings and caveats of the study: In the absence of known donor CMV status, changes in expanded clonotypes were possibly confounded.

Healthy Caucasian individuals from Russia aged roughly 6 to 90 served as donors. CDR1 is SQVTM and CDR2 is ANQGSEA in the germline V gene. The CDR3 runs to 14 residues. Combining a sample-barcoded 5' primer with a J-beta primer mix, a second PCR ran for 7 to 11 cycles. TCRdb re-called the 5' RACE reads through MiXCR, storing one row per CDR3 protein. The data contain about 290,000 distinct CDR3 sequences, less than 30% of them singletons. V gene TRBV29-1 combines with J gene TRBJ2-5, with 7 positions matching TRBD2. The tail of the sequence fits TRBJ2-1 better, so the J call may be wrong. Sequencing was performed on blood. The receptor was derived from an older woman in good health. The CDR3 region has the DNA TGCAGCGTTGAGGGCGGGAGAGGCACAAATGAGCAGTTCTTC. It codes for CSVEGGRGTNEQFF.